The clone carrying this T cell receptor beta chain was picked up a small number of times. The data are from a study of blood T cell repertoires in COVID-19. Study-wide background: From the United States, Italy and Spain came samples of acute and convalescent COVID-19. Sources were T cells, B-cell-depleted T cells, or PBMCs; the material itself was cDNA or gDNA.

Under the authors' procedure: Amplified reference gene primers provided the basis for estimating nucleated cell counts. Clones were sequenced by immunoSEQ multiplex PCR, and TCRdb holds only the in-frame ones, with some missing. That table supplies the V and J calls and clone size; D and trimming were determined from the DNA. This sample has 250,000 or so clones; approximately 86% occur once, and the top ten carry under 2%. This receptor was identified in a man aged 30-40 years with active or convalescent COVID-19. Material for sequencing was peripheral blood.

The CDR3 spells CASGFSRGHMNTEAFF. The CDR3 nucleotides read TGTGCTAGTGGTTTCAGCAGGGGGCATATGAACACTGAAGCTTTCTTT. V usage is TRBV12-5 and J usage is TRBJ1-1; 8 nucleotides align to TRBD1. The V and J ends lost 3 bases and 0 bases, in that order; junction bases with no gene match: 6. The CDR3 consists of 16 residues. In germline, CDR1 is LGHNT, CDR2 FRNRAP.